The 13 T cell receptor beta chains reported below all come from one sample, sequenced in a study of T-cell reconstitution after alpha-beta-depleted transplantation in children. Using unique molecular identifiers, the investigators prepared the TCRbeta library. TCRdb fed the PCR reads into MiXCR, producing one record per CDR3 protein. The sample yields a few hundred thousand distinct CDR3 sequences, around 20% seen once. The sequenced sample was PBMCs from the stem cell graft donor, obtained from the stem cell graft. The receptors stem from a human donor who donated a stem cell graft to a child with acute myeloid leukemia.

V gene TRBV6-5 combines with J gene TRBJ2-1; D gene uncertain. The length of the CDR3 is 12 residues. The germline V gene has CDR1 MNHEY and CDR2 SVGAGI. With 5 bases removed from V and 9 bases from J, the gap between germline ends came to 11 bases. CDR3 nucleotide sequence: TGTGCCAGCAGTACATCATGGGGTGAGCAGTTCTTC. It yields the protein CASSTSWGEQFF.

The chain combines TRBV24-1 with TRBJ2-2; D tentatively reads TRBD1 or TRBD2 (5 bases each). CDR1 KGHDR and CDR2 SFDVKD come from the germline V gene. The V and J ends lost 9 bases and 2 bases respectively, with 18 bases between them. The CDR3 is 16 residues long. CDR3 sequence: CATDEWDPTNTGELFF. The CDR3 DNA is TGTGCCACCGACGAGTGGGACCCCACCAACACCGGGGAGCTGTTTTTT.

Concerning this clonotype: A read error is possible here, since a much larger clone lies one base away. The rearrangement joins TRBV7-9 to TRBJ2-7; 9 nucleotides agree with TRBD1. The CDR3 runs 14 residues. Germline values: CDR1 SEHNR, CDR2 FQNEAQ (reference sequence). The V gene end was trimmed by 6 bases and the J gene end by 3 bases; junction bases not matched to a gene: 6. The CDR3 spells CASSPGTGIYEQYF. The CDR3 DNA follows: TGTGCCAGCAGTCCCGGGACAGGGATCTACGAGCAGTACTTC.

In this sample, this clonotype turned up a few times. The V and J genes are TRBV24-1 and TRBJ2-1; 9 bases align to TRBD1. Germline V lookup: CDR1 KGHDR, CDR2 SFDVKD. The V and J ends lost 4 bases and 8 bases, in that order; junction bases with no gene match: 8. The CDR3 covers 15 residues. The CDR3 DNA reads as TGTGCCACCAGTGACCCGGGACAGGGTTGGGATGAGCAGTTCTTC. Amino acid sequence: CATSDPGQGWDEQFF.

This clonotype was seen repeatedly, ten times or more. The chain joins TRBV29-1 to TRBJ2-5, with unresolved D. CDR1 and CDR2 from the germline V gene are SQVTM and ANQGSEA. This CDR3 comprises 13 residues. The V and J ends lost 3 bases and 0 bases respectively, with 8 bases between them. The CDR3 protein is CSVDDGYQETQYF. The CDR3 DNA sequence: TGCAGCGTTGATGACGGGTACCAAGAGACCCAGTACTTC.

This clonotype was seen many times. The chain links TRBV20-1 to TRBJ2-7; 8 nucleotides agree with TRBD1. CDR3 length: 13 amino acids. Germline assignment: CDR1 DFQATT and CDR2 SNEGSKA (reference sequence). Unmatched junction bases numbered 6, after V lost 3 bases and J lost 5 bases. CDR3 sequence (DNA): TGCAGTGCTAGCGACAGGGGTATCCACGAGCAGTACTTC. Protein sequence: CSASDRGIHEQYF.

This rearrangement joins TRBV12-3 or TRBV12-4 to TRBJ2-1; tentatively, D is TRBD2 (5 bases). The ends were cut back, 6 bases at V and 3 bases at J, with 15 bases in the middle. The CDR3 extends over 15 amino acids. The CDR3 DNA reads as TGTGCCAGCAGGCCCCCTTCGGGAAGCTACAATGAGCAGTTCTTC. Its translation: CASRPPSGSYNEQFF.

This clonotype was counted between two and nine times. This sequence joins TRBV5-1 and TRBJ2-1; 7 bases line up with TRBD2. Germline CDR1 SGHRS, CDR2 YFSETQ. This CDR3 is built from 16 residues. The J segment lost 3 bases and the V segment lost 4 bases, leaving 10 bases of the junction unmatched. CDR3 amino acids: CASSQDRDYLYNEQFF. The CDR3 DNA sequence: TGCGCCAGCAGCCAAGACCGGGACTACCTCTACAATGAGCAGTTCTTC.

There are a few counts of this clonotype. V usage is TRBV12-3 or TRBV12-4 and J usage is TRBJ1-2, with a weak D call TRBD1 (5 bases). The CDR3 is made up of 15 amino acids. Deletions cut 5 bases from V and 4 bases from J, with 17 bases between. DNA of the CDR3: TGTGCCAGCAGTCGCCGGCGGGGGGTAGTCTATGGCTACACCTTC. It encodes CASSRRRGVVYGYTF.

The gene calls are TRBV24-1 and TRBJ2-1; 8 nucleotides agree with TRBD2. J was trimmed by 0 bases and V by 3 bases; bases with no gene match: 3. CDR3 length: 16 residues. Germline values: CDR1 KGHDR, CDR2 SFDVKD. CDR3: CATSDNSGTSYNEQFF. As DNA, the CDR3 is TGTGCCACCAGTGATAATAGCGGGACCTCCTACAATGAGCAGTTCTTC.

This chain joins TRBV12-3 or TRBV12-4 and TRBJ2-1, with TRBD2 identical over 12 bases. CDR3 length: 19 amino acids. Trimming took 1 base from V and 8 from J; bases not matched to a gene: 15. CDR3 nucleotides: TGTGCCAGCAGTTTAGGCCCACTAGCGGGAGGATCGTATGTGGATGAGCAGTTCTTC. It specifies CASSLGPLAGGSYVDEQFF.

The J gene is TRBJ2-6, the V gene TRBV6-5; D is uncertain. V was cut by 4 bases and J by 0 bases, with 7 bases left in between. In germline, CDR1 is MNHEY, CDR2 SVGAGI. CDR3 size: 15 residues. The CDR3 DNA is TGTGCCAGCAGTTCTTGGGTCTCTGGGGCCAACGTCCTGACTTTC. This gives the protein CASSSWVSGANVLTF.

J is TRBJ2-1 and V is TRBV20-1; 9 bases are a match to TRBD2. Per germline, CDR1 DFQATT and CDR2 SNEGSKA (reference sequence). CDR3 length: 14 residues. J was trimmed by 2 bases and V by 6 bases; bases with no gene match: 5. CDR3 DNA: TGCAGTGCCACCAGCGGGAGGCCCTACAATGAGCAGTTCTTC. Translation: CSATSGRPYNEQFF.